These 8 T cell receptor beta chains were all obtained from the same sample, sequenced in a study of molecular identifiers for immune sequencing clone quantification. One entry per CDR3 protein results from TCRdb running MiXCR on the PCR reads. Here the sample spans approximately 680,000 distinct CDR3 sequences, about 25% being singletons. Sequenced sample: naive CD8+ T cells from blood, with Jurkat cell RNA spiked in. Subset of the sample: FACS-sorted CD8+CD4-CCR7+CD45RA+ naive T cells. These receptor sequences come from a human donor in good health. Some libraries in this study had Jurkat cell RNA spiked in.

Comments on this clonotype: A much larger clone sits a single nucleotide away, making a read error possible. This chain joins TRBV6-5 and TRBJ2-5; no clear D gene. Germline loops: CDR1 MNHEY, CDR2 SVGAGI. The CDR3 sequence is 13 residues long. The DNA of the CDR3 is TGTGCCAGCAGAGACCAGCTCCAAGGGACCCAGTACTTC. Translation: CASRDQLQGTQYF.

This clonotype was observed many times. The gene calls are TRBV27 and TRBJ1-5; D not certain. Germline assignment: CDR1 MNHEY and CDR2 SMNVEV (reference sequence). Trimming pared 4 bases from V and 3 bases from J, leaving 7 bases between. The CDR3 consists of 13 residues. DNA of the CDR3: TGTGCCAGCAGTTATCAATCCAATCAGCCCCAGCATTTT. Its protein product is CASSYQSNQPQHF.

The gene calls are TRBV4-3 and TRBJ2-7, with TRBD2 as a possible D gene (6 bases). V was cut by 4 bases and J by 6 bases, with 13 bases left in between. Germline V lookup: CDR1 LGHNA, CDR2 YSLEER. The CDR3 is 13 amino acids. The CDR3, as DNA: TGCGCCAGCAGCCCCCACGTGGGGGGCGAGCAGTACTTC. Its protein product is CASSPHVGGEQYF.

There are a few counts of this clonotype. The chain combines TRBV5-6 with TRBJ1-5, with D possibly being TRBD1 (5 bases). Germline lookup yields CDR1 SGHDT and CDR2 YYEEEE. The CDR3 is made up of 13 amino acids. V dropped 2 bases and J dropped 6 bases, with 9 bases sitting between them. CDR3 DNA: TGTGCCAGCAGCTTCGGGACGTTTCAGCCCCAGCATTTT. Its protein is CASSFGTFQPQHF. Together with reference TRBV5-6 and TRBJ1-5, the CDR3 gives the full variable domain: DAGVTQSPTHLIKTRGQQVTLRCSPKSGHDTVSWYQQALGQGPQFIFQYYEEEERQRGNFPDRFSGHQFPNYSSELNVNALLLGDSALYLCASSFGTFQPQHFGDGTRLSIL.

For this clonotype: A much larger clone differs by one base, so this may be a read error. V is TRBV5-5 and J is TRBJ1-4; D is unclear. Germline values: CDR1 SGHKS, CDR2 YYEKEE (reference sequence). This CDR3 has 14 residues. Here the CDR3 DNA reads TGTGCCGGCAGCAAGGGAGGTCTTAATGAAAAACTGTTTTTT. Its protein product is CAGSKGGLNEKLFF.

This clonotype was counted only a few times. The V call is TRBV7-6, the J call TRBJ2-1; D unclear. The V gene lost 5 bases and the J gene lost 10 bases, with 18 bases spanning the gap. CDR3 length equals 14 residues. The V gene's germline CDR1 is SGHVS and CDR2 FNYEAQ. The CDR3 nucleotides read TGTGCCAGCAGCCCCAATTTCGGTTTTCAGGAGCAGTTCTTC. Its protein is CASSPNFGFQEQFF.

This clonotype has at least ten counts. This rearrangement joins TRBV7-8 to TRBJ2-5, with 9 bases fitting TRBD1. This CDR3 is 15 amino acids long. The junction had 8 bases not matched to a gene; V was cut back by 5 bases and J by 4 bases. Germline V CDR1 and CDR2: SGHVS, FQNEAQ. The DNA for the CDR3 is TGTGCCAGCAGCACCGTCACAGGGGGCTCAGAGACCCAGTACTTC. Protein: CASSTVTGGSETQYF.

The J gene is TRBJ2-7, the V gene TRBV19; no clear D. The J call could be wrong; TRBJ2-5 is a better fit for the DNA end. CDR1 is LNHDA and CDR2 is SQIVND in the germline V gene (reference sequence). The CDR3 length is 13 residues. The CDR3 DNA follows: TGTGCCAGTAGTGTTTGGATTCAAGAGACCCAGTACTTC. Encoded protein: CASSVWIQETQYF.